This TCR beta chain was obtained from a study of CD8+CD57+ T cells in acquired aplastic anemia. Using genomic DNA as the template, TCR beta VDJ and CDR3 profiling was carried out. One entry per CDR3 protein results from TCRdb running MiXCR on the reads. The data contain around 430,000 distinct CDR3 sequences, more than 25% of them seen just once; the ten biggest clones take up around 0.82%. The authors sequenced patients whose flow cytometry had shown CD8+CD57+ cell expansion. This CDR3 comprises 11 residues. Germline lookup yields CDR1 SQVTM and CDR2 ANQGSEA. V was pared by 8 bases and J by 6 bases, with 13 bases between.

This chain uses TRBV29-1 with TRBJ1-2; D is possibly TRBD1 (5 bases). Sequenced: sorted CD4+, CD8+, or CD8+CD57+ T cells (not recorded which) from PBMCs. This receptor was obtained from a human donor with aplastic anemia. The CDR3 here is CSLMGGDGYTF. The CDR3 nucleotides read TGCAGCTTGATGGGGGGGGATGGCTACACCTTC. The full variable domain, its missing parts supplied by reference TRBV29-1 and TRBJ1-2, is SAVISQKPSRDICQRGTSLTIQCQVDSQVTMMFWYRQQPGQSLTLIATANQGSEATYESGFVIDKFPISRPNLTFSTLTVSNMSPEDSSIYLCSLMGGDGYTFGSGTRLTVV.